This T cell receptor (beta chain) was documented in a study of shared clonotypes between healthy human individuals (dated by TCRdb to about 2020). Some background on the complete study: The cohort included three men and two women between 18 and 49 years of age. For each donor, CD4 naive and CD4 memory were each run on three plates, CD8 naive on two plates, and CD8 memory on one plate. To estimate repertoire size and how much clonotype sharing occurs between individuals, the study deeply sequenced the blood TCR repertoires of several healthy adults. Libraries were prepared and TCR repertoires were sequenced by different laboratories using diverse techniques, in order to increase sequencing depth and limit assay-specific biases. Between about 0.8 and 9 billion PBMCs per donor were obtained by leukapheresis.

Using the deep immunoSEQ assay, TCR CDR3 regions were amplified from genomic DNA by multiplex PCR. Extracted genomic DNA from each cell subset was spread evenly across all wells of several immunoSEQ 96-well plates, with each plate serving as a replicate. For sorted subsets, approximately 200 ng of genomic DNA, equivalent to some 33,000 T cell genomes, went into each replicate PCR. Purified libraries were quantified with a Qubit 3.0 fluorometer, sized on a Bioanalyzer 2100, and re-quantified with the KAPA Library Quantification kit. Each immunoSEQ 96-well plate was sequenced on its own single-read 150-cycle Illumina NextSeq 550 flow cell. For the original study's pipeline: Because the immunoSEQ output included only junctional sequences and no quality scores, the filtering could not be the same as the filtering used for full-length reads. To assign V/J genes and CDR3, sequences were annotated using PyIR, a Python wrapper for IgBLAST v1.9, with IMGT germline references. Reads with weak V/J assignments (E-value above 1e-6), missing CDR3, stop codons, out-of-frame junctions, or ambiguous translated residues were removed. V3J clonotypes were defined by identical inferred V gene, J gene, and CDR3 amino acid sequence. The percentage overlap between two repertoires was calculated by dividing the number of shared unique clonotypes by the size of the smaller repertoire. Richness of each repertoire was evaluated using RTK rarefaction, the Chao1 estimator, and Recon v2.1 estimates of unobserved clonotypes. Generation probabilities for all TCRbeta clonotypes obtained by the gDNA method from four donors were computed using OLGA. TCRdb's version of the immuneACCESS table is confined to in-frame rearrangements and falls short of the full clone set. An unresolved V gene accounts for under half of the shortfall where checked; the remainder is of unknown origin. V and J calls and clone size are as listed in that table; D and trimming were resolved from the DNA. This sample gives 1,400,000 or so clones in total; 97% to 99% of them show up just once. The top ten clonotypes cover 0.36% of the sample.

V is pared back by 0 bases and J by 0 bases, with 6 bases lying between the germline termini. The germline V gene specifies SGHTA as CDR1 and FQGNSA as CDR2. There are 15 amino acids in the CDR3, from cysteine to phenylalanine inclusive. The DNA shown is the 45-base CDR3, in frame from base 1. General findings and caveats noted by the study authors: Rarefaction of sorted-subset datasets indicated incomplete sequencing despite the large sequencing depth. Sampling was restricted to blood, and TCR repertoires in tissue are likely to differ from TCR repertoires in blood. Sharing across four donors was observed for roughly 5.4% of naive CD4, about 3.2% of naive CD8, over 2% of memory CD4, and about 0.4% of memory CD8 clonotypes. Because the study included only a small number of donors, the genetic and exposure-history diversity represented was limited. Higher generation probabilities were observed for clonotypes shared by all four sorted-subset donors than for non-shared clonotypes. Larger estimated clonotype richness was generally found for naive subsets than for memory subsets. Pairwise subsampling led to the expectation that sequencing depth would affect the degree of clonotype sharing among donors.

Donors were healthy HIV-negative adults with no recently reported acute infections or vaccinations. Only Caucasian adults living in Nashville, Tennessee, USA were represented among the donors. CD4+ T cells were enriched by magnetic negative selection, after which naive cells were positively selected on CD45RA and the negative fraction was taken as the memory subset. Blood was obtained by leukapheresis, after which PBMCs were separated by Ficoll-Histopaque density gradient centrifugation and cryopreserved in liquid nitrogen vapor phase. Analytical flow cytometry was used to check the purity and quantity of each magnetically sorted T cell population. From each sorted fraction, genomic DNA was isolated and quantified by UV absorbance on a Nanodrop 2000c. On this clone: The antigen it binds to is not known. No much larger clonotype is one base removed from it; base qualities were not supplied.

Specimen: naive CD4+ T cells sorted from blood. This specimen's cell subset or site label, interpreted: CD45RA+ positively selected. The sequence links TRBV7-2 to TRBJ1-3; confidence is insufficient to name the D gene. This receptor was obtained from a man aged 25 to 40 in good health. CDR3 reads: CASSLATSSGNTIYF. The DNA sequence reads TGTGCCAGCAGCTTAGCGACGTCCTCTGGAAACACCATATATTTT.